These 20 T cell receptor beta chains were sequenced from one sample in a study of graft-versus-host responses after intestinal transplantation. Method: immunoSEQ multiplex PCR; TCRdb's copy keeps in-frame clones and lacks some. The table has over 90,000 clones, approximately 94% seen once. Their antigens remain unidentified. Source: unstimulated CD8+ T cells sorted from spleen or lymph node cells, taken before intestinal transplant. Receptors originate from a human donor who received an intestinal transplant.

The rearrangement links TRBV27 to TRBJ2-3; D unclear. Per germline, CDR1 MNHEY and CDR2 SMNVEV (reference sequence). Between the trimmed V and J ends, which lost 0 bases and 3 bases, there was a span of 7 bases. The CDR3 has 14 residues. The CDR3 DNA is TGTGCCAGCAGTTTATCGTTAGGGACAGATACGCAGTATTTT. Translation: CASSLSLGTDTQYF.

The chain couples TRBV5-1 to TRBJ1-1, with no clear D. The V and J ends lost 5 bases and 5 bases respectively, with 13 bases between them. Germline V lookup: CDR1 SGHRS, CDR2 YFSETQ. The CDR3 length is 13 residues. The CDR3 here is CASSYRVSTEAFF. The CDR3 DNA is TGCGCCAGCAGTTACCGGGTTAGTACTGAAGCTTTCTTT.

Written as DNA, the CDR3 is TGCGCCAGCAGTCAACCAGTAGACAAGGACAGGGGCGAGAACACTGAAGCTTTCTTT. Translating gives CASSQPVDKDRGENTEAFF. This chain uses TRBV23-1 with TRBJ1-1; 9 positions match TRBD1. TRBV23-1 is noted as an ORF with a role that remains uncertain. The trim removed 2 bases at V and 1 base at J, leaving 14 bases unmatched. The CDR3 consists of 19 residues.

The V and J genes are TRBV27 and TRBJ1-1; D perhaps matches TRBD1 (6 bases). The V gene lost 5 bases and the J gene lost 4 bases, with 14 bases spanning the gap. This CDR3 has 14 amino acids. Per germline, CDR1 MNHEY and CDR2 SMNVEV (reference sequence). The chain's CDR3 is CASSPRGGATEAFF. CDR3 bases: TGTGCCAGCAGTCCCCGGGGGGGGGCCACTGAAGCTTTCTTT.

The chain links TRBV29-1 to TRBJ2-3; D may correspond to TRBD1 or TRBD2 (6 bases each). Germline CDR1 is SQVTM and CDR2 is ANQGSEA. This CDR3 contains 13 residues. V dropped 7 bases and J dropped 2 bases, with 13 bases sitting between them. The CDR3 is CSALGGYTDTQYF. The CDR3 DNA reads TGCAGCGCCCTAGGGGGGTACACAGATACGCAGTATTTT.

CDR3 DNA: TGTGCCAGCAGTCCTACGGGGACAGGGGGGGCCTACGAGCAGTACTTC. It yields the protein CASSPTGTGGAYEQYF. The V and J genes are TRBV27 and TRBJ2-7; 11 bases agree with TRBD1. Losses at the gene ends were 5 bases for V and 2 bases for J; bases not matched to a gene: 8. The CDR3 is 16 residues long. CDR1 is MNHEY, CDR2 SMNVEV, per germline (reference sequence).

V usage is TRBV27 and J usage is TRBJ1-2, with unresolved D. Trimming removed 4 bases at V and 4 bases at J, with 13 bases between. This CDR3 is built from 14 residues. CDR1 is MNHEY, CDR2 SMNVEV, per germline (reference sequence). CDR3 bases: TGTGCCAGCAGTTCTAACGGGGAGAGCTATGGCTACACCTTC. Amino acids: CASSSNGESYGYTF.

The V call is TRBV15, the J call TRBJ2-3, with D unclear. Trimming took off 5 bases at V and 5 bases at J, with 11 bases between the two ends. The CDR3 loop spans 13 amino acids. Germline V lookup: CDR1 LNHNV, CDR2 YYDKDF (reference sequence). CDR3 sequence: CATSGRRGDTQYF. In DNA, the CDR3 is TGTGCCACCAGCGGACGGCGAGGAGATACGCAGTATTTT.

The chain has TRBV4-1 and TRBJ2-3; D call uncertain. CDR3 length equals 13 residues. Germline V gene data show CDR1 as MGHRA and CDR2 as YSYEKL. V lost 1 base, J lost 1 base, and 3 bases lay in between. The CDR3 protein is CASSQVGTDTQYF. CDR3 nucleotide sequence: TGCGCCAGCAGCCAAGTCGGCACAGATACGCAGTATTTT.

This clone was recorded once. The CDR3 sequence is CASSLDQGSNTEAFF. The CDR3 nucleotides are TGTGCCAGCAGCTTAGATCAGGGGTCGAACACTGAAGCTTTCTTT. The V gene is TRBV11-3, the J gene TRBJ1-1, with a tentative D call TRBD1 (6 bases). V dropped 0 bases and J dropped 1 base, with 9 bases sitting between them. This CDR3 has 15 residues. In germline, CDR1 is SGHNT, CDR2 YENEEA.

The V gene is TRBV2, the J gene TRBJ1-2; D might be TRBD1 (6 bases). The V gene lost 5 bases and the J gene lost 4 bases, with 17 bases spanning the gap. The CDR3 spans 15 residues. Looked up from germline, CDR1 is SNHLY and CDR2 is FYNNEI. In nucleotides, the CDR3 is TGTGCCAGCAGTCCACCGGGGGGGGGCGCCTATGGCTACACCTTC. Translated: CASSPPGGGAYGYTF.

The V and J genes are TRBV29-1 and TRBJ1-1, with 7 bases lining up with TRBD1. The CDR3 runs to 14 residues. Germline trimming cut 1 base from V and 5 bases from J; bases unmatched to any gene: 7. Germline CDR1 reads SQVTM; CDR2 reads ANQGSEA. CDR3 DNA: TGCAGCGTTGAAGGGCCCCAGGGGGGGACTGAAGCTTTCTTT. Translated: CSVEGPQGGTEAFF.

The rearrangement links TRBV7-9 to TRBJ1-1; 7 bases fit TRBD1. The ends lost 6 bases at V and 7 bases at J; junction bases unmatched: 11. From germline, CDR1 is SEHNR and CDR2 FQNEAQ (reference sequence). The CDR3 spans 14 residues. CDR3 loop: CASRLQGRSGEAFF. The DNA of the CDR3 is TGTGCCAGCAGATTACAGGGGCGATCAGGTGAAGCTTTCTTT. Full variable domain (remainder filled in from reference TRBV7-9 and TRBJ1-1): DTGVSQNPRHKITKRGQNVTFRCDPISEHNRLYWYRQTLGQGPEFLTYFQNEAQLEKSRLLSDRFSAERPKGSFSTLEIQRTEQGDSAMYLCASRLQGRSGEAFFGQGTRLTVV.

The rearrangement uses TRBV11-2 and TRBJ1-1; D unclear. Trimming removed 1 base from V and 10 bases from J, with 16 bases in between. This CDR3 spans 14 amino acids. Germline V gene data show CDR1 as SGHAT and CDR2 as FQNNGV. The CDR3 loop is CASSLVRGLNAAFF. CDR3 bases: TGTGCCAGCAGCTTAGTTCGAGGTCTTAACGCAGCTTTCTTT.

On this clone itself: The junction and the germline gene differ at one end; a read error may be behind it. CDR3 sequence: CASRILASNQPQHF. The CDR3 nucleotides read TGTGCCAGTCGTATTCTCGCGTCCAATCAGCCCCAGCATTTT. The V call is TRBV19, the J call TRBJ1-5; no clear D gene. The germline gives CDR1 LNHDA, CDR2 SQIVND (reference sequence). The CDR3 runs to 14 residues.

This rearrangement joins TRBV30 to TRBJ2-7; TRBD2 agrees at 8 bases. Germline CDR1 is GTSNPN and CDR2 is SVGIG (reference sequence). The V segment lost 4 bases and the J segment 5 bases; nucleotides outside the gene matches: 16. This CDR3 is 16 amino acids long. CDR3 in amino acids: CAWTWTSRGVGNEQYF. The CDR3 nucleotides are TGTGCCTGGACGTGGACTAGCCGGGGGGTCGGCAACGAGCAGTACTTC.

The chain employs TRBV2 and TRBJ1-1, with D unresolved. Trimming left V 5 bases short and J 4 bases short, with 8 bases between. Germline CDR1 reads SNHLY; CDR2 reads FYNNEI. The CDR3 loop spans 12 amino acids. CDR3: CASSIEPTEAFF. The DNA for the CDR3 is TGTGCCAGCAGTATCGAACCCACTGAAGCTTTCTTT.

The CDR3: CASSPEMTIEETQYF. CDR3 nucleotides: TGTGCCAGCAGCCCGGAGATGACTATAGAGGAGACCCAGTACTTC. The chain is built from TRBV7-6 and TRBJ2-5; TRBD2 is a possible D gene (5 bases). The V and J ends lost 5 bases and 5 bases respectively, with 18 bases between them. This CDR3 spans 15 amino acids. CDR1 and CDR2 from the germline V gene are SGHVS and FNYEAQ.

The chain is built from TRBV7-2 and TRBJ1-2; 9 bases are shared with TRBD1. This CDR3 has 16 amino acids. With V trimmed by 4 bases and J by 4 bases, 10 bases remained unmatched. Germline assignment: CDR1 SGHTA and CDR2 FQGNSA. The CDR3 DNA follows: TGTGCCAGCAGCTCAACTACAGGGGGCGCTTTCTATGGCTACACCTTC. It specifies CASSSTTGGAFYGYTF.

V gene TRBV5-4 combines with J gene TRBJ2-2; TRBD2 matches at 8 bases. The CDR3 consists of 15 residues. V gave up 1 base and J gave up 4 bases; unmatched junction bases: 3. In germline, CDR1 is SGHNT, CDR2 YYREEE (reference sequence). CDR3 region: CASSLYGGGTGELFF. The CDR3 DNA reads as TGTGCCAGCAGCTTGTACGGGGGGGGCACCGGGGAGCTGTTTTTT.